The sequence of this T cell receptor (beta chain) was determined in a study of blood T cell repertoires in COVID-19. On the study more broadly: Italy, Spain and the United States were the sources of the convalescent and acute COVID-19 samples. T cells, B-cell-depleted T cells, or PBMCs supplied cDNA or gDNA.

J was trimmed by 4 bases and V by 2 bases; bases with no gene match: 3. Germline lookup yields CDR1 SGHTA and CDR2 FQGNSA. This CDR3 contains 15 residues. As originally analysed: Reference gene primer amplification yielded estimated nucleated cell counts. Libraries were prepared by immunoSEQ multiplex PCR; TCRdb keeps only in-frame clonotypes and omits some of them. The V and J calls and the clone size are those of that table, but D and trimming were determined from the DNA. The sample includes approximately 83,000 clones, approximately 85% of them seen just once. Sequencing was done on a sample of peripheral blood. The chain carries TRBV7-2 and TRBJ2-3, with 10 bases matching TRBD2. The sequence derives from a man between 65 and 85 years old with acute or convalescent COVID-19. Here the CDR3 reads CASSLSGGVADTQYF. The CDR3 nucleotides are TGTGCCAGCAGCTTAAGCGGGGGGGTCGCAGATACGCAGTATTTT.